These T cell receptor beta chains were read from a single sample in a study of blood T cell repertoires in COVID-19. Profiled with immunoSEQ multiplex PCR; TCRdb holds only in-frame clones, not every one. The table includes about 170,000 clones, approximately 79% detected once. The specimen sequenced was PBMCs or T cells enriched from blood (not recorded which). Receptor source: a woman aged 65 to 85 in a cohort exposed to, infected with or recovered from COVID-19 (not recorded which). CDR3s leave out the opening cysteine and the closing phenylalanine or tryptophan. Clone size appears in some rows only: once, few, many, or a class for an expanded clone.

v_gene	abundance	j_gene	CDR3aa
TRBV11-3	.	TRBJ2-5	ASSLDPIQTGRKTQY
TRBV15	.	TRBJ1-4	ATSRELPRDTLHEKLF
TRBV5-5	.	TRBJ2-3	ASSTQGISTDTQY
TRBV7-2	.	TRBJ1-2	ASSFGDYGYT
TRBV9	.	TRBJ2-3	ASSVTPRADTQY
TRBV7-9	.	TRBJ2-1	ASSLGQGSSSYNEQF
TRBV3-1/TRBV3-2	.	TRBJ1-6	ASSHQVINSPLH
TRBV7-3	few	TRBJ2-2	ASSFSTGTGELF
TRBV28	.	TRBJ1-2	ASSPTGDYGYT
TRBV5-1	.	TRBJ1-2	ASSLESWKRGYT
TRBV11-3	once	TRBJ1-3	ASSFGTPSSGNTIY
TRBV28	.	TRBJ2-1	ASSFPTARNEQF
TRBV19	.	TRBJ1-5	ASSIRTGLRDQPQH
TRBV18	.	TRBJ2-1	ASSPRQGGYNEQF
TRBV10-1	.	TRBJ1-5	ASSLPVGVSNQPQH
TRBV19	.	TRBJ2-1	ASRDLLSLTGEQF
TRBV28	few	TRBJ1-4	ASSLWDRGSSTNEKLF
TRBV10-2	.	TRBJ1-1	ASRIRGRDTEAF
TRBV7-2	once	TRBJ2-7	ASSPTGTGGGEQY
TRBV15	.	TRBJ1-2	ATSRDKAGGYYGYT
TRBV5-8	.	TRBJ1-5	ASSWTGGTAFGPQH
TRBV18	.	TRBJ1-1	ASSRSTGTEAF
TRBV3-1/TRBV3-2	once	TRBJ1-3	ASSPRQGAGGNTIY